This T cell receptor beta chain was obtained from a study of CD8 T cells in ankylosing spondylitis. Study-wide results and limits: What seemed typical of ankylosing spondylitis blood was a TCR beta motif built from roughly eight highly homologous variants.

This clonotype was detected ten times or more. What it binds is unknown. One entry per CDR3 protein, called by TCRdb with MiXCR from the 5' RACE reads. The data show 500,000 or so distinct CDR3 sequences, with about 5.7% seen just once and roughly 3.3% held by the top ten. The CDR3 length is 16 residues. Germline-derived CDR1 and CDR2 are DFQATT and SNEGSKA (reference sequence). Trimming left V 5 bases short and J 1 base short, with 20 bases between. What was sequenced was blood, either unsorted or a sorted T cell fraction (not recorded which). The rearrangement links TRBV20-1 to TRBJ1-1, with D unresolved. This receptor was obtained from a male donor with ankylosing spondylitis. This CDR3 is CSAFRRFWSSNTEAFF. The CDR3 DNA sequence: TGCAGTGCTTTCCGTAGATTTTGGTCATCGAACACTGAAGCTTTCTTT.